This T cell receptor (beta chain) came from a study of T cells expressing NK-cell markers. Overall study context: Repertoire data for TCR beta were derived from sorted T cells (CD3+CD56+NKG2C+, CD3+CD56+NKG2C- and CD3+CD56-NKG2C+). Serological testing identified most of the eight sequenced donors as HCMV-seropositive and one as seronegative.

For this clonotype: Its target is not known.

Study-level findings and limits: Among several donors, these clonotypes also ranked first in the CD3+CD56-NKG2C+ fraction.

Germline CDR1 is MDHEN and CDR2 is SYDVKM. The CDR3 is made up of 15 amino acids. 5'RACE template switching with UMIs generated TCR beta cDNA. Reanalyzing the 5' RACE reads, TCRdb keeps one entry per CDR3 protein, without DNA. This table lists about 540,000 distinct CDR3 sequences. This sequence was found in a man between 18 and 29 years old in good health. The chain couples TRBV28 to TRBJ1-1; no DNA is available, so the TRBD1 call from TCRdb remains unchecked. Material for sequencing was blood T cells: a sorted CD56 or NKG2C T cell subset, CD4+ or CD8+ T cells, or bulk PBMC T cells (not recorded which). CDR3 sequence: CASCNSAGVGTEAFF.